These 23 T cell receptor beta chains came from one sample sequenced in a study of blood T cell repertoires in COVID-19. TCRdb keeps only in-frame clones here, not all; method: immunoSEQ multiplex PCR. The table lists around 300,000 clones, roughly 87% of them singletons. Sequences were obtained from peripheral blood. The receptor set was obtained from a young man with active or convalescent COVID-19.

This chain links TRBV24-1 with TRBJ2-1; 9 bases match TRBD2. The CDR3 covers 16 residues. With 1 base clipped from V and 9 bases from J, the junction kept 9 bases outside the gene matches. Germline lookup yields CDR1 KGHDR and CDR2 SFDVKD. CDR3 DNA: TGTGCCACCAGTGATTTTCAAGCTAGCGGGAACATTGAGCAGTTCTTC. Translated, it gives CATSDFQASGNIEQFF.

The chain employs TRBV19 and TRBJ1-1; TRBD1 might be the D (5 bases). The germline gives CDR1 LNHDA, CDR2 SQIVND (reference sequence). This CDR3 is built from 15 residues. Trimming took 3 bases from V and 6 from J, leaving 17 bases between them. CDR3 bases: TGTGCCAGTAGTATGGGGGGGATCTCCGGGCCTGAAGCTTTCTTT. Its translation: CASSMGGISGPEAFF.

J is TRBJ2-5 and V is TRBV12-3 or TRBV12-4, with D possibly matching TRBD2 (6 bases). CDR3 size: 13 residues. The V and J ends lost 7 bases and 5 bases respectively, with 14 bases between them. The CDR3 sequence is CASNDLAGETQYF. In nucleotides, the CDR3 is TGTGCCAGCAACGATCTGGCGGGGGAGACCCAGTACTTC.

This rearrangement joins TRBV28 to TRBJ1-1; 9 bases align to TRBD1. V lost 6 bases, J lost 1 base, and 0 bases stayed unmatched. The V gene's germline CDR1 is MDHEN and CDR2 SYDVKM. The CDR3 runs to 13 residues. CDR3 residues: CASRQGANTEAFF. Written as DNA, the CDR3 is TGTGCCAGCAGACAGGGGGCGAACACTGAAGCTTTCTTT.

The chain is built from TRBV12-3 or TRBV12-4 and TRBJ1-2; D gene ambiguous. Trimming pared 4 bases from V and 2 bases from J, leaving 8 bases between. The CDR3 spans 13 residues. The DNA for the CDR3 is TGTGCCAGCAGTTATGATAGAAACTATGGCTACACCTTC. It codes for CASSYDRNYGYTF.

J is TRBJ2-1 and V is TRBV7-6, with D possibly being TRBD1 (6 bases). The CDR3 consists of 16 residues. CDR1 and CDR2 from the germline V gene are SGHVS and FNYEAQ. Trimming took off 1 base at V and 7 bases at J, with 17 bases between the two ends. The CDR3 region is CASSLVWGRGENEQFF. The DNA for the CDR3 is TGTGCCAGCAGCTTAGTGTGGGGCAGGGGCGAGAATGAGCAGTTCTTC.

The CDR3 bases are TGTGCCAGCAGCGACAGGGATCAGCCCCAGCATTTT. Protein product: CASSDRDQPQHF. The chain combines TRBV27 with TRBJ1-5; 7 bases agree with TRBD1. The ends lost 6 bases at V and 5 bases at J; junction bases unmatched: 1. This CDR3 is built from 12 residues. Germline loops: CDR1 MNHEY, CDR2 SMNVEV (reference sequence).

The chain is built from TRBV5-1 and TRBJ2-2, with a weak D call TRBD2 (6 bases). CDR3 length: 12 amino acids. The V gene's germline CDR1 is SGHRS and CDR2 YFSETQ. V was pared by 4 bases and J by 8 bases, with 9 bases between. DNA of the CDR3: TGCGCCAGCAGCCCGGGGGTTGGGGAGCTGTTTTTT. As protein: CASSPGVGELFF.

V gene TRBV11-3 combines with J gene TRBJ2-2, with D possibly TRBD2 on 6 matching bases. The CDR3 sequence is 14 residues long. Germline loops: CDR1 SGHNT, CDR2 YENEEA. Trimming took off 4 bases at V and 5 bases at J, with 11 bases between the two ends. The CDR3 DNA sequence: TGTGCCAGCAGCTCCGGCGGGGAAACCGGGGAGCTGTTTTTT. Translated: CASSSGGETGELFF.

The CDR3 loop is CASSTDRGVRARDGYTF. CDR3 DNA: TGTGCCAGCAGCACGGACAGGGGAGTAAGGGCACGGGATGGCTACACCTTC. The chain joins TRBV5-6 to TRBJ1-2, with TRBD1 identical over 9 bases. The length of the CDR3 is 17 residues. V lost 4 bases to trimming and J lost 6 bases; unmatched junction nucleotides: 16. Germline values: CDR1 SGHDT, CDR2 YYEEEE. The full variable domain, with the rest looked up from reference TRBV5-6 and TRBJ1-2, is DAGVTQSPTHLIKTRGQQVTLRCSPKSGHDTVSWYQQALGQGPQFIFQYYEEEERQRGNFPDRFSGHQFPNYSSELNVNALLLGDSALYLCASSTDRGVRARDGYTFGSGTRLTVV.

This chain connects TRBV7-6 to TRBJ2-2; TRBD1 is a possible D gene (6 bases). Trimming took off 3 bases at V and 1 base at J, with 12 bases between the two ends. The germline V gene has CDR1 SGHVS and CDR2 FNYEAQ. This CDR3 comprises 16 residues. CDR3 DNA: TGTGCCAGCAGCTTTACCGGGACAAAGAACACCGGGGAGCTGTTTTTT. Amino acids: CASSFTGTKNTGELFF.

The V and J genes are TRBV13 and TRBJ2-2; TRBD2 agrees at 13 bases. The CDR3 contains 16 residues. J gave up 7 bases and V 5 bases, and 7 bases lay outside the gene matches. In germline, CDR1 is PRHDT, CDR2 FYEKMQ (reference sequence). CDR3 region: CASSQGLAGEGGELFF. The CDR3 DNA sequence: TGTGCCAGCAGCCAAGGACTAGCGGGAGAGGGCGGGGAGCTGTTTTTT.

This chain joins TRBV19 and TRBJ2-7; D not certain. Germline lookup yields CDR1 LNHDA and CDR2 SQIVND (reference sequence). The CDR3 has 13 amino acids. Trimming took 3 bases from V and 6 from J, leaving 12 bases between them. In DNA form, the CDR3 reads TGTGCCAGTAGTATTGGCAGGTCCGGCGAGCAGTACTTC. It specifies CASSIGRSGEQYF.

The CDR3 sequence is CASSSGQGTYEQYF. Written as DNA, the CDR3 is TGTGCCAGCTCCTCGGGACAGGGAACCTACGAGCAGTACTTC. This chain links TRBV18 with TRBJ2-7; 9 positions match TRBD1. This CDR3 contains 14 residues. Germline CDR1 and CDR2: KGHSH and LQKENI. The V gene end was trimmed by 6 bases and the J gene end by 2 bases; junction bases not matched to a gene: 5.

This chain joins TRBV4-1 and TRBJ2-5, with TRBD2 matching over 9 bases. There are 14 residues in the CDR3. Germline V CDR1 and CDR2: MGHRA, YSYEKL. J was trimmed by 5 bases and V by 2 bases; bases with no gene match: 3. The CDR3 sequence is CASSQLAGTETQYF. DNA for the CDR3: TGCGCCAGCAGCCAACTAGCGGGAACCGAGACCCAGTACTTC.

The chain carries TRBV6-6 and TRBJ2-6, with D possibly being TRBD1 (6 bases). The V and J ends lost 5 bases and 0 bases respectively, with 14 bases between them. In germline, CDR1 is MNHNY, CDR2 SVGAGI (reference sequence). The CDR3 covers 17 residues. The CDR3: CASSRGQRSSGANVLTF. Written as DNA, the CDR3 is TGTGCCAGCAGTCGAGGACAGCGTTCCTCTGGGGCCAACGTCCTGACTTTC.

The genes are TRBV6-2 or TRBV6-3 and TRBJ2-7; 8 bases are shared with TRBD1. Germline values: CDR1 MNHEY, CDR2 SVGEGT. The CDR3 consists of 15 residues. V was pared by 2 bases and J by 2 bases, with 5 bases of the junction left unmatched. As DNA, the CDR3 is TGTGCCAGCAGTTACCCCTGGACAGGGACCTACGAGCAGTACTTC. Its translation is CASSYPWTGTYEQYF.

The chain employs TRBV27 and TRBJ2-1; TRBD1 matches 9 bases. V lost 7 bases, J lost 8 bases, and 9 bases stayed unmatched. The CDR3 extends over 14 amino acids. From germline, CDR1 is MNHEY and CDR2 SMNVEV (reference sequence). Here the CDR3 DNA reads TGTGCCAGCACTACAGGGGGCCTGGTGGATGAGCAGTTCTTC. This translates into CASTTGGLVDEQFF.

Concerning this clone itself: The same CDR3 arises from other DNA sequences in this sample as well. This chain connects TRBV7-3 to TRBJ2-1, with 10 bases matching TRBD2. Germline-derived CDR1 and CDR2 are SGHTA and FQGTGA. Losses at the gene ends were 2 bases for V and 4 bases for J; bases not matched to a gene: 2. The CDR3 runs to 15 residues. CDR3 nucleotide sequence: TGTGCCAGCAGCTTACTAGCGGGAGAGTACAATGAGCAGTTCTTC. Its translation: CASSLLAGEYNEQFF.

In its sample, this clone was seen a few times. This chain uses TRBV28 with TRBJ1-2, with TRBD1 identical over 7 bases. The J segment lost 3 bases and the V segment lost 3 bases, leaving 4 bases of the junction unmatched. This CDR3 is built from 14 residues. From germline, CDR1 is MDHEN and CDR2 SYDVKM. The CDR3 nucleotides are TGTGCCAGCAGTTTCACGACAGGGTACTATGGCTACACCTTC. Translation: CASSFTTGYYGYTF.

The rearrangement uses TRBV21-1 and TRBJ2-5; the table's D call, TRBD1, was not checked against the DNA. TRBV21-1 is flagged as a pseudogene. This CDR3 has 15 amino acids. CDR3 sequence: CASSKVSQIQETQYF. DNA of the CDR3: TGTGCCAGCAGCAAAGTTTCACAAATACAAGAGACCCAGTACTTC.

This sequence joins TRBV9 and TRBJ2-1; TRBD2 aligns across 10 bases. The CDR3 has 13 residues. Trimming cost V 2 bases and J 9 bases; bases outside gene matches: 2. Germline V gives CDR1 SGDLS, CDR2 YYNGEE. DNA of the CDR3: TGTGCCAGCAGCGTGGGACTAGCGAGTGAGCAGTTCTTC. This sequence encodes CASSVGLASEQFF. Looking up the rest from reference TRBV9 and TRBJ2-1 gives the full variable domain: DSGVTQTPKHLITATGQRVTLRCSPRSGDLSVYWYQQSLDQGLQFLIQYYNGEERAKGNILERFSAQQFPDLHSELNLSSLELGDSALYFCASSVGLASEQFFGPGTRLTVL.

This clone was counted between two and nine times. The V gene is TRBV11-2, the J gene TRBJ1-5; 7 nucleotides line up with TRBD1. The CDR3 length is 14 residues. The germline V gene has CDR1 SGHAT and CDR2 FQNNGV. V lost 5 bases, J lost 6 bases, and 7 bases stayed unmatched. As DNA, the CDR3 is TGTGCCAGCAGCCCAGGACAGGTGCCTCAGCCCCAGCATTTT. Protein product: CASSPGQVPQPQHF.